What follows is one TCR beta chain and its context. Its antigen specificity is not known. Per-nucleotide qualities are absent, and no much larger clonotype sits a single base away. The data derive from a study of cytomegalovirus exposure and HLA in healthy donors (dated by TCRdb to the late 2010s). Looking at the study overall: According to an earlier analysis of 587 of the donors, 150 million to 200 million T cells yielded approximately 120 million unique TCR beta sequences and more than 250 Gb of sequence data. An early release that covered about 600 HLA-typed donors contained 250 to 350 gigabases of sequencing data and tens of millions of unique TCR sequences. Of the roughly 400 genotyped donors, approximately 83% fell in the genetic ancestry cluster associated with self-reported Caucasian donors. The study was designed to test whether signatures of past pathogen exposure could be identified by cataloging public T cell receptors. The study used immunosequencing to profile the T cell repertoires of several hundred subjects and linked those repertoires to cytomegalovirus serostatus. Besides the first cohort of roughly 660 subjects, a separate validation cohort made up of around 120 different subjects was used. The study combined high-throughput TCR immunosequencing, statistical association of individual TCRs with disease status, and machine learning to predict cytomegalovirus infection status. To study patterns of TCR occurrence, a later analysis re-analyzed previously published TCR beta repertoires from under 750 donors and added high-resolution HLA genotyping. In the later analysis, no new phenotypic data were used to find candidate immune exposures; instead, reliance was placed on TCR beta sequences and their occurrence across donors. To decide whether each TCR beta V gene segment behaved as functional or pseudogenic, an earlier analysis of several hundred of the donors relied on high-throughput TCR beta sequencing. Donor age, sex, ethnicity and CMV serostatus were compiled alongside the repertoire data. A later genetic analysis took genome-wide SNP genotypes for 398 of the 666 donors and used that subset as a discovery cohort. Every discovery cohort repertoire had been produced on one sequencing platform. HLA typing included class I and class II loci at four-digit resolution. The number of typed donors differed by locus: about 629-630 for A, B, C, DRB1 and DQB1; roughly 510 for DQA1; roughly 600 for DPA1; and around 470 for DPB1. Because of strong linkage in the cohort, roughly five DR-DQ haplotypes were treated as single units for association and clustering. Among 398 genotyped donors of the cohort, an average of about 240,000 unique TCR beta nucleotide sequences was sequenced per donor, of which about 20% were non-productive. The investigation overall reported the following: The presence/absence analyses assumed that sequencing depth was roughly uniform across donors, and that assumption may not be true. Strong co-occurrence of HLA alleles, especially DR and DQ, made assigning TCR associations to individual alleles difficult. A later analysis found that HLA-associated TCR beta chains were more clonally expanded and had lower generation probabilities than equally common non-associated chains. The authors suggested that the approach could potentially be generalized to other disease states and immunological phenotypes. Most TCR sequences were seen in very few donors, while some public TCRs were found in many individuals. The cohort was sequenced for TCR beta chains only, and without alpha or paired-chain data the features that could be detected were limited. Because HLA typing was missing for some donors at each locus, association tests included only the typed subset. The study listed 164 TCR beta chains as associated with cytomegalovirus. In a later analysis, the rate of TCR association differed among HLA loci, with DRB1 alleles having the most associated TCRs and HLA-C alleles having the fewest. The classifier was reported to diagnose cytomegalovirus status with high specificity and sensitivity in both the original and validation cohorts. According to a later analysis, most CMV-associated TCR beta chains appeared to be HLA-restricted, and the HLA associations seemed to be driven largely by CMV exposure. Linkage disequilibrium might explain the correlated functional status among segregating V segments, but an unknown experimental factor could not be ruled out. According to a later genetic analysis, donors in an Asian-associated ancestry cluster had fewer N-insertions in productive TCRs than the approximately 700-donor mean. Because the 87-base-pair reads could not distinguish some IMGT-functional V segments, including TRBV6-2 and TRBV6-3, those segments were excluded. Because counts were too low, roughly 16 rarely observed V segments, including chromosome 9 orphons, were excluded from the earlier analysis of about 500 of the donors. A cluster of highly shared sequence variants was judged likely to represent a technical artifact of the sequencing pipeline. At a false discovery rate of 0.05, a later analysis linked under 20,000 TCR beta sequences to specific HLA alleles. In vitro tests confirmed that three of the cytomegalovirus-associated TCR beta chains recognize cytomegalovirus antigens. In an earlier analysis of several hundred of the donors, most TCR beta V segments were observed in productive rearrangements about 90% or about 30% of the time, broadly matching IMGT annotations. A later genetic analysis associated a missense DCLRE1C variant with V-gene and J-gene trimming of TCR beta chains, and an independent cohort replicated the association. According to a later analysis, parvovirus B19, influenza, CMV and Epstein-Barr virus appeared linked to several top co-occurrence clusters. Immune exposure information for the cohort was limited to CMV serostatus. A further reported finding was that TCR beta sequences accurately predicted the HLA-A and HLA-B alleles for most subjects in the first cohort.

The library relied on the immunoSEQ multiplex PCR assay. The multiplex PCR relied on a mix of 60 forward primers for TCR Vbeta segments and 13 reverse primers for TCR Jbeta segments. A multiplex PCR assay on genomic DNA amplified the CDR3 region of rearranged TCR beta genes. Amplified TCR beta libraries were sequenced as 87-base-pair reads on the Illumina HiSeq System. The source study handled its data this way. A later analysis counted about 76 million unique TCR beta chains across the approximately 700 repertoires, and approximately 11 million of these chains were shared by at least two donors. To remove PCR and sequencing errors, raw reads were error-corrected and collapsed into unique sequences using a nearest-neighbor algorithm that merged closely related sequences. V, D and J gene segments were assigned by aligning CDR3 sequences to IMGT reference sequences. For a sequence to be retained, a match of at least six nucleotides was required to both a V gene segment and a J gene segment. A rearrangement counted as productive if the CDR3 had no stop codons and remained in frame with V and J, and every other rearrangement counted as non-productive. CDR3 was defined by IMGT convention, running from the second conserved V-encoded cysteine to the conserved J-encoded phenylalanine. The earlier analysis of 587 of the donors excluded any sequence lacking an unambiguous match to a single V gene segment. An earlier analysis of 500 to 700 of the donors classified V segments as functional when productive rearrangements were above 56.7% and as segregating when the standard deviation between donors was above 5%. A statistical classification framework was built to diagnose cytomegalovirus status from the catalog of TCR beta chain sequences. In a later analysis, V and J genes were assigned by comparing TCR nucleotide sequences against IMGT/GENE-DB human TR gene sequences. The TCRdist pipeline was used in a later analysis to assign CDR3 sequences and most-parsimonious VDJ recombination scenarios. A later analysis defined each TCR beta chain by its CDR3 amino acid sequence plus V-gene family, and excluded reads lacking a unique V-gene family. In a later analysis, 450 to 600 highly shared, low-generation-probability nucleotide sequences were removed to address suspected cross-contamination and a sequencing artifact. A later analysis calculated a clonal expansion index for each public chain from normalized within-repertoire ranks of inferred template counts. Generation probabilities in a later analysis came from a VDJ recombination model fitted to out-of-frame rearrangements, and those results were checked against IGoR. Hypergeometric tests were used in a later analysis to score TCR-TCR, TCR-HLA and TCR-CMV co-occurrence, with a repertoire-size bias correction applied to the TCR pairs. To estimate false discovery rates, a later analysis permuted the HLA or CMV assignments 20 times. In a later analysis, co-occurring TCRs were grouped using DBSCAN, and TCRdist sequence similarity was added for clustering within HLA-allele-positive subsets. Repertoires with fewer than 30,000 or more than 120,000 public chains, plus five repertoires with anomalous nucleotide sharing, were excluded from co-occurrence clustering. TCRdb holds this immuneACCESS table with in-frame rearrangements only. Some clones are missing; in checked studies, unresolved V genes explain under half, and the rest has no known cause. That table is the source of V, J and clone size, and D and trimming were worked out from the DNA. The sample records about 120,000 clones, approximately 85% of which are singletons. The ten most abundant clones make up roughly 10% of the sample.

In total, 666 healthy bone marrow donors made up the cohort. At the time of sampling, all cohort members were nominally healthy, though unrecorded immune exposures were likely present. The donor tested CMV seropositive, placing the donor among the roughly 300 seropositive members of the cohort. A peripheral blood sample was provided by each donor, and peripheral blood mononuclear cells were used for TCR beta sequencing. Genomic DNA extraction from the blood cell samples was performed with the Qiagen DNeasy Blood Extraction Kit. V and J are trimmed by 0 bases and 0 bases, and the gene matches miss 2 bases of the junction. CDR1 and CDR2 (LGHNA, YNFKEQ) derive from the germline V gene. The CDR3 goes from the cysteine to the phenylalanine over 16 residues. Kept here is only the CDR3 DNA, which spans 48 bases and is read in frame from base 1.

The chain is assembled from TRBV4-2 and TRBJ2-1, with 7 middle bases fitting TRBD2. Sequenced: PBMCs. The source is a male donor in good health and CMV-seropositive. The CDR3 region reads CASSQDSSGSYNEQFF. The DNA sequence is given as TGTGCCAGCAGCCAAGATTCTAGCGGCTCCTACAATGAGCAGTTCTTC.